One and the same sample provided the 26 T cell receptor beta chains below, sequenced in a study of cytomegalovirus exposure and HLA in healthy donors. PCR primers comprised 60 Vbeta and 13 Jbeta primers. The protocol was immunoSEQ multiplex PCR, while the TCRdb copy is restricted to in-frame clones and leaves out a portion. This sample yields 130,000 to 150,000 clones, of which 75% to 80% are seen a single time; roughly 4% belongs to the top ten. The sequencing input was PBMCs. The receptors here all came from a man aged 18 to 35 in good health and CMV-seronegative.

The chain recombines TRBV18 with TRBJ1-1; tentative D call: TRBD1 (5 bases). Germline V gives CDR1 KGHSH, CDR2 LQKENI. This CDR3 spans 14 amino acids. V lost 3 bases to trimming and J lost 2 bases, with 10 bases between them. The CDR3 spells CASSPETDNTEAFF. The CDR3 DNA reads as TGTGCCAGCTCACCCGAGACAGACAACACTGAAGCTTTCTTT.

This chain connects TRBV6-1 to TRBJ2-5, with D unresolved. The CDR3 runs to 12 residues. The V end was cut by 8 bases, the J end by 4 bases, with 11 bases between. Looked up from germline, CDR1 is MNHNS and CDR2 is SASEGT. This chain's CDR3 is CASYGRLETQYF. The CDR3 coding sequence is TGTGCCAGCTACGGCAGGCTAGAGACCCAGTACTTC.

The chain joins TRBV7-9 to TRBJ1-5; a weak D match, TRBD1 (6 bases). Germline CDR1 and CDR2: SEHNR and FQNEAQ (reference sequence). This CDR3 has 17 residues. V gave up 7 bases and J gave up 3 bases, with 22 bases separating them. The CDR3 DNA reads TGTGCCAGCAACAAGGTCGGGGGGCAGGGGATCAATCAGCCCCAGCATTTT. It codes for CASNKVGGQGINQPQHF.

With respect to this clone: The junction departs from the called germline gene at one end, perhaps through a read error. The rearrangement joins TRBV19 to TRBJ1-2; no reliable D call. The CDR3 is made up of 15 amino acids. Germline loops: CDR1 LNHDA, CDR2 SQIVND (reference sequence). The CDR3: CASSIGGRFNYGYTF. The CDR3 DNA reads TGTGCCAGCAGTATAGGAGGGAGGTTTAACTATGGCTACACCTTC.

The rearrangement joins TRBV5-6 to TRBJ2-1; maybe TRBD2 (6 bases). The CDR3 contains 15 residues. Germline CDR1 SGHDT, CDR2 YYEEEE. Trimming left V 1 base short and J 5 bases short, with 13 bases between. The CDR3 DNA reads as TGTGCCAGCAGCTTGTGGCTCGGACTACACAATGAGCAGTTCTTC. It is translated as CASSLWLGLHNEQFF.

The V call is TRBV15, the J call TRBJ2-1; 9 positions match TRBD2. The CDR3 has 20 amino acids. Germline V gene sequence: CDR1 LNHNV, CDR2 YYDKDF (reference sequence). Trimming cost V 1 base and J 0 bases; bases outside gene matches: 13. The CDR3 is CATSRGPGRRGRGSYNEQFF. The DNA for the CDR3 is TGTGCCACCAGCAGAGGGCCAGGGAGGCGCGGGAGGGGCTCCTACAATGAGCAGTTCTTC.

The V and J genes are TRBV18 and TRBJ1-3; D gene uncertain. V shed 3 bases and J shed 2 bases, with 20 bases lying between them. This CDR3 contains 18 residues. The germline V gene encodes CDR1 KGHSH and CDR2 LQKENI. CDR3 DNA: TGTGCCAGCTCACCGAATTTCGGGTTGACCGACGCTGGAAACACCATATATTTT. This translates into CASSPNFGLTDAGNTIYF.

CDR3: CAGGTGGVGNQPQHF. Written as DNA, the CDR3 is TGTGCCGGTGGGACAGGGGGCGTGGGCAATCAGCCCCAGCATTTT. This chain connects TRBV19 to TRBJ1-5; TRBD1 matches at 12 bases. There are 15 residues in the CDR3. The germline gives CDR1 LNHDA, CDR2 SQIVND (reference sequence). The J segment lost 2 bases and the V segment lost 11 bases, leaving 7 bases of the junction unmatched.

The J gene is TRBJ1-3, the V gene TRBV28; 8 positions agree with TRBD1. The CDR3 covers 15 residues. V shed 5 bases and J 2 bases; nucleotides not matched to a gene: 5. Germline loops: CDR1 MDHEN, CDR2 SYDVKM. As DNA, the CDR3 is TGTGCCAGCAGTGTCCTGGACAGGGCTGGAAACACCATATATTTT. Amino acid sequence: CASSVLDRAGNTIYF. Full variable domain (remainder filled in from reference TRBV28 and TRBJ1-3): DVKVTQSSRYLVKRTGEKVFLECVQDMDHENMFWYRQDPGLGLRLIYFSYDVKMKEKGDIPEGYSVSREKKERFSLILESASTNQTSMYLCASSVLDRAGNTIYFGEGSWLTVV.

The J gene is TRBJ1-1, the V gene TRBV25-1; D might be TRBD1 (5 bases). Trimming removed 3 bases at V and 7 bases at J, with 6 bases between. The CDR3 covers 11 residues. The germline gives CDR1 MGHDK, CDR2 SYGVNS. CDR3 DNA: TGTGCCAGCAGTGACAGGGTTGAAGCTTTCTTT. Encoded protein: CASSDRVEAFF.

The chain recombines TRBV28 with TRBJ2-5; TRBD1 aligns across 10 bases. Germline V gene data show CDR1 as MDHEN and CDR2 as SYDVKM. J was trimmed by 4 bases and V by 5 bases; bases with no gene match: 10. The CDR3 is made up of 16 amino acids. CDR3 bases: TGTGCCAGCAGTCCCGGGACAGGGGTTGTTGGAGAGACCCAGTACTTC. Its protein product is CASSPGTGVVGETQYF.

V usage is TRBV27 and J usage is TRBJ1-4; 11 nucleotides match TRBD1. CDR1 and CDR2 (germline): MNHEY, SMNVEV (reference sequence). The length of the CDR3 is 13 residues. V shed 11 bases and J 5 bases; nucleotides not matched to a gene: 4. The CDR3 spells CACGTGGNEKLFF. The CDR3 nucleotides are TGTGCCTGCGGGACAGGGGGAAATGAAAAACTGTTTTTT.

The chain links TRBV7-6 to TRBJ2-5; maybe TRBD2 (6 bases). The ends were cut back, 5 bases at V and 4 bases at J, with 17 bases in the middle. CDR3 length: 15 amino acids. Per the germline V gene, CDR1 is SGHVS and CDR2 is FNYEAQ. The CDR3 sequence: CASSPSGYLGETQYF. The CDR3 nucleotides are TGTGCCAGCAGCCCCAGCGGGTATCTGGGAGAGACCCAGTACTTC.

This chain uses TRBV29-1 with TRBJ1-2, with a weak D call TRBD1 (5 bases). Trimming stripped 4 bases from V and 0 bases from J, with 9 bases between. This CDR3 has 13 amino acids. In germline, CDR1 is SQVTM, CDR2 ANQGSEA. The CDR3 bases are TGCAGCGTTGGTCCAGGGACTAACTATGGCTACACCTTC. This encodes CSVGPGTNYGYTF.

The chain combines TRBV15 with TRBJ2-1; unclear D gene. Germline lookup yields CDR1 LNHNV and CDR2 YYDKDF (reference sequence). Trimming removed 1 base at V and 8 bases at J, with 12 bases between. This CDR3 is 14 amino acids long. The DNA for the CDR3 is TGTGCCACCAGCAGAGTTGGCAGAATCGATGAGCAGTTCTTC. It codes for CATSRVGRIDEQFF. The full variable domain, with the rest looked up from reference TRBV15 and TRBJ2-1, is DAMVIQNPRYQVTQFGKPVTLSCSQTLNHNVMYWYQQKSSQAPKLLFHYYDKDFNNEADTPDNFQSRRPNTSFCFLDIRSPGLGDTAMYLCATSRVGRIDEQFFGPGTRLTVL.

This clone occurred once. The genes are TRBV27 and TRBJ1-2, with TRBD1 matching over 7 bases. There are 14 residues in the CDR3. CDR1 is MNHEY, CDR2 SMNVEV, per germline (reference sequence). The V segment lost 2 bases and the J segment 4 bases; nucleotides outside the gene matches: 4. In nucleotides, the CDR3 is TGTGCCAGCAGTTTAAGGGCAGGGGGCTATGGCTACACCTTC. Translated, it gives CASSLRAGGYGYTF.

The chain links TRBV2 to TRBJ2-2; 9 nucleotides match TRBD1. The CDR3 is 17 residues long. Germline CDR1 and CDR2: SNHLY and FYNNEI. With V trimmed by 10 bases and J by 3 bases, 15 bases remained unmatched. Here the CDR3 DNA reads TGTGCCACCCCCCTGGGTTTTAACAGGGGGCACACCGGGGAGCTGTTTTTT. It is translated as CATPLGFNRGHTGELFF.

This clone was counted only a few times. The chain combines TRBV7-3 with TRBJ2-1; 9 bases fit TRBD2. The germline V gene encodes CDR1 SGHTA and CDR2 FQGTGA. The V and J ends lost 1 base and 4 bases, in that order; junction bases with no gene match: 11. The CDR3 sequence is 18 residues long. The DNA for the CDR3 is TGTGCCAGCAGCTTAAGAGTAGGGGCGGGAGGGCCGTACAATGAGCAGTTCTTC. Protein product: CASSLRVGAGGPYNEQFF.

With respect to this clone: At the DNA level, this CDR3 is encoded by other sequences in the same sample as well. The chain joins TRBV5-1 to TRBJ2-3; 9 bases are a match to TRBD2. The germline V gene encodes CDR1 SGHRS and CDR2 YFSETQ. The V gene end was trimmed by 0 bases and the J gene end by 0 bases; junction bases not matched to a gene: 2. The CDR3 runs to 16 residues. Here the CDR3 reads CASSLVAGASTDTQYF. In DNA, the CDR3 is TGCGCCAGCAGCTTGGTAGCGGGGGCTAGCACAGATACGCAGTATTTT.

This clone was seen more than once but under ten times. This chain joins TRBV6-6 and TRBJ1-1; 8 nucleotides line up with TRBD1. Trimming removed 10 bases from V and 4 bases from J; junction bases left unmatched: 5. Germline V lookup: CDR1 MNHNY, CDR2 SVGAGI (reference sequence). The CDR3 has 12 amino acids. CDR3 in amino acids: CATQGAGTEAFF. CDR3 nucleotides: TGTGCCACCCAGGGGGCTGGCACTGAAGCTTTCTTT.

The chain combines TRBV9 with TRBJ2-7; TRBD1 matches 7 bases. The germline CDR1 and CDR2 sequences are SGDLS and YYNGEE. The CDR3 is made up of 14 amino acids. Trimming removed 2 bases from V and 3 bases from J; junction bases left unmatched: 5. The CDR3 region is CASSVSGGSYEQYF. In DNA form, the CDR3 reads TGTGCCAGCAGCGTTTCAGGGGGTAGCTACGAGCAGTACTTC.

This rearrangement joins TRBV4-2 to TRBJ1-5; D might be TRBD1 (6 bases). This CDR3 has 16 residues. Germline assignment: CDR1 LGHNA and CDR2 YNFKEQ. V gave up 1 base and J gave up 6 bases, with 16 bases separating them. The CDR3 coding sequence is TGTGCCAGCAGCCAAGTCCAGGGAGGGGGGCGTCAGCCCCAGCATTTT. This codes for CASSQVQGGGRQPQHF.

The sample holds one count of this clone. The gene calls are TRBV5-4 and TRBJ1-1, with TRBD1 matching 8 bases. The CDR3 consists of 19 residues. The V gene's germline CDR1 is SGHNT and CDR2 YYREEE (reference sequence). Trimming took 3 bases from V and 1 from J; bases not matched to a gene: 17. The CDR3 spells CASSSDTGGAGGKNTEAFF. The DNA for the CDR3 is TGTGCCAGCAGCTCCGATACAGGGGGGGCAGGAGGAAAGAACACTGAAGCTTTCTTT.

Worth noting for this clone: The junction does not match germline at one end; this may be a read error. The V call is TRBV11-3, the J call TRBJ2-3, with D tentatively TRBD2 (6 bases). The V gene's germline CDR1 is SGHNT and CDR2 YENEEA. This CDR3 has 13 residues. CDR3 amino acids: CASSTARGKVGCF. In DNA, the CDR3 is TGTGCCAGCAGCACCGCCCGGGGGAAGGTGGGATGTTTT.

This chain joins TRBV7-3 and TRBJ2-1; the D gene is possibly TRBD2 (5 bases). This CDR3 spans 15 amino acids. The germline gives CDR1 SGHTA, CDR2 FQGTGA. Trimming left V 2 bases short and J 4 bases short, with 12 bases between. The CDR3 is CASSLDPAVYNEQFF. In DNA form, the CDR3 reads TGTGCCAGCAGCTTAGACCCAGCGGTTTACAATGAGCAGTTCTTC.

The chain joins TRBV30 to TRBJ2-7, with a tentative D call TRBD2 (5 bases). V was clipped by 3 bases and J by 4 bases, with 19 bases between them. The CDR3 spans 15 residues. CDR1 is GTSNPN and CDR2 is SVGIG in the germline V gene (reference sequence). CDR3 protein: CAWSPYSVVIYEQYF. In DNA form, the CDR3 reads TGTGCCTGGAGCCCCTATAGCGTAGTCATTTACGAGCAGTACTTC.